The entry below describes one T cell receptor beta chain. The data were obtained in a study of patients and donors after allogeneic stem cell transplantation. Germline V gene sequence: CDR1 SQVTM, CDR2 ANQGSEA. This CDR3 region has 13 residues. V lost 1 base, J lost 3 bases, and 10 bases lay in between. MiXCR, applied by TCRdb to the RT-PCR reads, yields one record per CDR3 protein. The table includes about a million distinct CDR3 sequences, roughly 18% detected once. The source of this sequence is a human donor who was either an allogeneic HSCT recipient or a stem cell or donor lymphocyte infusion donor (not recorded which). It is not recorded whose cells these are; they may come from a transplant donor. The rearrangement joins TRBV29-1 to TRBJ2-7; D is undetermined. The sample taken for sequencing was blood, either unsorted or a sorted T cell fraction (not recorded which). CDR3 sequence reads: CSVEVNSHYEQYF. The CDR3 nucleotides read TGCAGCGTTGAAGTCAACAGCCACTACGAGCAGTACTTC.